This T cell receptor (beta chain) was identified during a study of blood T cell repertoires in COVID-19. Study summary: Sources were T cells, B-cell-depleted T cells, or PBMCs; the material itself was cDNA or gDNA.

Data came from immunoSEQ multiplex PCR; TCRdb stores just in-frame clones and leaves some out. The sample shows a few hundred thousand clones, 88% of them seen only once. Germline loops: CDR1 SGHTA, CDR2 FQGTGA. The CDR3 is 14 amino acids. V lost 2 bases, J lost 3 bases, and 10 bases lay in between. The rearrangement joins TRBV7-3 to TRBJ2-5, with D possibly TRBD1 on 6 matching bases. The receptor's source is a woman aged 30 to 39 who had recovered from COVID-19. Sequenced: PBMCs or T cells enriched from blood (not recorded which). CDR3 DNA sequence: TGTGCCAGCAGCTTATGGGGACACAAAGAGACCCAGTACTTC. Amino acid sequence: CASSLWGHKETQYF.